This paragraph covers one T cell receptor (beta chain) sequence. CDR3 length: 11 residues. Germline lookup yields CDR1 MNHEY and CDR2 SMNVEV (reference sequence). V dropped 4 bases and J dropped 7 bases, with 8 bases sitting between them. The data are from a study of control samples from healthy donors and cancer patients. Produced via immunoSEQ multiplex PCR; TCRdb's table is partial and in-frame only. The table shows under 200,000 clones, with about 94% occurring only once. The TCR was taken from a woman in her thirties or forties in good health. Material for sequencing was blood. The chain links TRBV27 to TRBJ2-7; the D is unclear. For the CDR3, the DNA is TGTGCCAGCAGTTCATTGGGGGAGCAGTACTTC. Protein product: CASSSLGEQYF.